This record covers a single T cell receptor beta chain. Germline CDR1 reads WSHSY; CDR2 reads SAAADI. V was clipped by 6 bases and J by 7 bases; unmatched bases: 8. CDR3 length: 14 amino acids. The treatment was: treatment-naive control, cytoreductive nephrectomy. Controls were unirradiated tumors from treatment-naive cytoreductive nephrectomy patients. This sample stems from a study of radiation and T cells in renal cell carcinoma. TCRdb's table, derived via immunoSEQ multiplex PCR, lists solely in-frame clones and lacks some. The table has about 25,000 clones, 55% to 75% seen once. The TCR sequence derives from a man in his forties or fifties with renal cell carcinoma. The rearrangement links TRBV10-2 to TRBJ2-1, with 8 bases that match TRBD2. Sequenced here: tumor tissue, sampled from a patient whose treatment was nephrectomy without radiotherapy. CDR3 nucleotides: TGCGCCAGCAGACAGTCCCTAGCGGGTAATGAGCAGTTCTTC. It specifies CASRQSLAGNEQFF.